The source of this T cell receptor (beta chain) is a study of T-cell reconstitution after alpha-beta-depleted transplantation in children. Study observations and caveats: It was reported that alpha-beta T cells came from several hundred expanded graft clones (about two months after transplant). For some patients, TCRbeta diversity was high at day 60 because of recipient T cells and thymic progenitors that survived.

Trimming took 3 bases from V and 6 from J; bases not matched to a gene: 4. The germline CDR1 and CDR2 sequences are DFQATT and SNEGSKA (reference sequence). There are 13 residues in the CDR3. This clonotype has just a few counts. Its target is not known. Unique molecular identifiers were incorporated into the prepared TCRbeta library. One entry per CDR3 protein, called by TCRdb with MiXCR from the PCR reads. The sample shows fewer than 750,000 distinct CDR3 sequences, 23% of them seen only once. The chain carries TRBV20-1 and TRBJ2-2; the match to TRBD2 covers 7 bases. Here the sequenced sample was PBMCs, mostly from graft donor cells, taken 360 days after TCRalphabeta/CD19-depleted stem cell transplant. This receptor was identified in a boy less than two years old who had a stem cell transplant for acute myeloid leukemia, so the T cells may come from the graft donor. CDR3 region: CSASGDYSGELFF. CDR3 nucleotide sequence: TGCAGTGCTAGCGGGGACTATTCCGGGGAGCTGTTTTTT.